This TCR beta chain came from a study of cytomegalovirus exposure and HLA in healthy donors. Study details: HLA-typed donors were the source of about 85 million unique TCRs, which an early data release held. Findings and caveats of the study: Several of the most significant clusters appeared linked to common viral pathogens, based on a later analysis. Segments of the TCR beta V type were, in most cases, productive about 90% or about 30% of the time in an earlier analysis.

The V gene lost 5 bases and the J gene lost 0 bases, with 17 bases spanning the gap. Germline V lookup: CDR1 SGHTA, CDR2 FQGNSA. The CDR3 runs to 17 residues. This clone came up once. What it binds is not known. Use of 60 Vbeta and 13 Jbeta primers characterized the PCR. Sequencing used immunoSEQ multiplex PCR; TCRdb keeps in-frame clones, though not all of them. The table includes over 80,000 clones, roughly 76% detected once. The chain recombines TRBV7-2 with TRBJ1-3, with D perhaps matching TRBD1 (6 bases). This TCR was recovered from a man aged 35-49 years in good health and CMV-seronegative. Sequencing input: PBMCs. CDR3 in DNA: TGTGCCAGCAGCCCCCTAAGAAGCAGGGGCTCTGGAAACACCATATATTTT. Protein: CASSPLRSRGSGNTIYF.